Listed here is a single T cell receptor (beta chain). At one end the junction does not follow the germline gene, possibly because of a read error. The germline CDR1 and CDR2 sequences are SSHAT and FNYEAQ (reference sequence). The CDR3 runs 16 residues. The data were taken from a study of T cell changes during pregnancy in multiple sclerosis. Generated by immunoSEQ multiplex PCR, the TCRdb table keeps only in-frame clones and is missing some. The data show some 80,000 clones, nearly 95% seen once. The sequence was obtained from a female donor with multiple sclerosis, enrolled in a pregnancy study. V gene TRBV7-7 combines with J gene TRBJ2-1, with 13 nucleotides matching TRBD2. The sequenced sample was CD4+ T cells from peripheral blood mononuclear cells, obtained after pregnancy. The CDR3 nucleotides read TGTGCTAGCAGTCTGGGACTAGCGGGATCATACAATGAGCAGTTCTTC. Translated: CASSLGLAGSYNEQFF.